What follows are 9 T cell receptor beta chains derived from one specimen sequenced in a study of T-cell reconstitution after alpha-beta-depleted transplantation in children. TCRbeta library construction was performed incorporating unique molecular identifiers. From the PCR reads, TCRdb called clonotypes with MiXCR, one entry per CDR3 protein. This sample has 500,000 or so distinct CDR3 sequences; around a third occur once, and the top ten carry roughly 2.5%. The material sequenced was PBMCs from the stem cell graft donor, taken from the stem cell graft. The receptors come from a human donor who donated a stem cell graft to a child with aplastic anemia.

This clonotype has just a few counts. The chain combines TRBV4-2 with TRBJ2-1, with a weak D call TRBD2 (6 bases). The CDR3 consists of 16 residues. Deletions cut 0 bases from V and 8 bases from J, with 17 bases between. The V gene's germline CDR1 is LGHNA and CDR2 YNFKEQ. CDR3 in amino acids: CASSQETRPPSDEQFF. For the CDR3, the DNA is TGTGCCAGCAGCCAAGAGACTAGACCTCCTTCCGATGAGCAGTTCTTC.

V and J are TRBV7-2 and TRBJ2-5; D remains unclear. V dropped 1 base and J dropped 4 bases, with 13 bases sitting between them. The CDR3 runs to 15 residues. Germline values: CDR1 SGHTA, CDR2 FQGNSA. The DNA for the CDR3 is TGTGCCAGCAGCTTAGTGAGTCTTCCGGGAGAGACCCAGTACTTC. Amino acids: CASSLVSLPGETQYF.

V is TRBV29-1 and J is TRBJ2-1, with TRBD2 as a possible D gene (6 bases). CDR1 is SQVTM, CDR2 ANQGSEA, per germline. This CDR3 is 14 amino acids long. The V and J ends lost 8 bases and 1 base respectively, with 15 bases between them. CDR3 residues: CSSRRERSYNEQFF. CDR3 bases: TGCAGCTCAAGGCGGGAAAGGTCCTACAATGAGCAGTTCTTC.

This chain joins TRBV11-2 and TRBJ2-2; 13 bases line up with TRBD2. V lost 1 base and J lost 0; bases outside the gene matches: 2. Looked up from germline, CDR1 is SGHAT and CDR2 is FQNNGV. This CDR3 is built from 18 residues. As DNA, the CDR3 is TGTGCCAGCAGCTTAGTCGGGACTAGCGGGGCGAACACCGGGGAGCTGTTTTTT. Encoded protein: CASSLVGTSGANTGELFF. Complete variable domain (other parts from reference TRBV11-2 and TRBJ2-2): EAGVAQSPRYKIIEKRQSVAFWCNPISGHATLYWYQQILGQGPKLLIQFQNNGVVDDSQLPKDRFSAERLKGVDSTLKIQPAKLEDSAVYLCASSLVGTSGANTGELFFGEGSRLTVL.

The sample holds a few counts of this clonotype. This chain joins TRBV5-1 and TRBJ2-3; D is possibly TRBD1 or TRBD2 (5 bases each). CDR1 SGHRS and CDR2 YFSETQ come from the germline V gene. This CDR3 contains 13 residues. V was shortened by 4 bases and J by 6 bases, with 12 bases between the two germline ends. The CDR3 sequence: CASSARERDTQYF. DNA of the CDR3: TGCGCCAGCAGCGCCAGGGAGCGGGATACGCAGTATTTT.

This clonotype was observed a handful of times. The genes are TRBV12-3 or TRBV12-4 and TRBJ2-2, with 10 bases matching TRBD2. The junction had 7 bases not matched to a gene; V was cut back by 7 bases and J by 8 bases. The CDR3 totals 14 residues. As DNA, the CDR3 is TGTGCCAGCAAAGAAGGACTAGCGGAGGGGGAGCTGTTTTTT. It translates to CASKEGLAEGELFF.

J is TRBJ1-3 and V is TRBV18, with 8 bases identical to TRBD1. This CDR3 has 15 amino acids. Trimming at V came to 5 bases and at J to 2 bases, leaving 5 bases not matched to a gene. Germline CDR1 reads KGHSH; CDR2 reads LQKENI. The CDR3 reads CASSTQGAAGNTIYF. CDR3 DNA: TGTGCCAGCTCAACCCAGGGGGCAGCTGGAAACACCATATATTTT.

The chain employs TRBV19 and TRBJ1-1, with TRBD1 matching 7 bases. V shed 8 bases, J shed 0 bases, and the junction held 6 bases outside the gene matches. CDR1 LNHDA and CDR2 SQIVND come from the germline V gene (reference sequence). This CDR3 comprises 14 residues. The CDR3 region has the DNA TGTGCCAGTTGGGACAGAGCATTGAACACTGAAGCTTTCTTT. This codes for CASWDRALNTEAFF.

This clonotype was counted a few times. CDR3 loop: CASSLMLAGGSHNEQFF. CDR3 nucleotides: TGTGCCAGCAGCCTTATGCTAGCGGGAGGTTCCCACAATGAGCAGTTCTTC. The chain uses TRBV7-2 and TRBJ2-1, with 11 bases fitting TRBD2. CDR3 size: 17 residues. The J segment lost 5 bases and the V segment lost 5 bases, leaving 11 bases of the junction unmatched. CDR1 and CDR2 from the germline V gene are SGHTA and FQGNSA. Drawing the rest from reference TRBV7-2 and TRBJ2-1, the complete variable domain is GAGVSQSPSNKVTEKGKDVELRCDPISGHTALYWYRQSLGQGLEFLIYFQGNSAPDKSGLPSDRFSAERTGGSVSTLTIQRTQQEDSAVYLCASSLMLAGGSHNEQFFGPGTRLTVL.